These T cell receptor beta chains were read from a single sample in a study of cytomegalovirus exposure and HLA in healthy donors. Sequencing was performed with immunoSEQ multiplex PCR; in TCRdb, only in-frame clones are kept and a portion is missing. The table shows about 120,000 clones, with 70% to 75% occurring only once. The sample taken for sequencing was PBMCs. The source of these receptors is a woman aged 40 to 50 in good health and CMV-seronegative. Both conserved end residues are part of each CDR3. Each record gives: clone size, D gene, V gene, J gene, CDR3 protein, CDR3 DNA. A D gene is named only where the DNA matches it firmly. Size is stated for part of the rows, as once, few or many counts, or as a class when the clone is expanded.

size: NA; D: TRBD1; V: TRBV9; J: TRBJ2-7; CDR3: CASSPGQSYEQYF; DNA: TGTGCCAGCAGCCCGGGACAGTCCTACGAGCAGTACTTC
size: NA; D: NA; V: TRBV6-1; J: TRBJ2-7; CDR3: CASSEVNEQYF; DNA: TGTGCCAGCAGTGAAGTCAACGAGCAGTACTTC
size: NA; D: NA; V: TRBV5-1; J: TRBJ1-2; CDR3: CASSLETGLSYGYTF; DNA: TGCGCCAGCAGCTTGGAGACAGGATTGTCGTATGGCTACACCTTC
size: few; D: NA; V: TRBV5-4; J: TRBJ1-4; CDR3: CASSLQGATNEKLFF; DNA: TGTGCCAGCAGCTTACAGGGCGCAACTAATGAAAAACTGTTTTTT
size: few; D: TRBD2; V: TRBV6-6; J: TRBJ2-2; CDR3: CASSQRSGSYTGELFF; DNA: TGTGCCAGCAGTCAACGTAGCGGGAGTTACACCGGGGAGCTGTTTTTT
size: NA; D: TRBD1; V: TRBV7-2; J: TRBJ2-7; CDR3: CASSQGQGGSYEQYF; DNA: TGTGCCAGCAGCCAGGGACAGGGGGGATCCTACGAGCAGTACTTC
size: NA; D: NA; V: TRBV28; J: TRBJ1-1; CDR3: CASSFGQSGAEAFF; DNA: TGTGCCAGCAGTTTCGGACAGTCGGGCGCTGAAGCTTTCTTT
size: NA; D: NA; V: TRBV18; J: TRBJ2-2; CDR3: CASSPAAAKTNTGELFF; DNA: TGTGCCAGCTCACCAGCGGCCGCTAAGACGAACACCGGGGAGCTGTTTTTT
size: NA; D: TRBD1; V: TRBV28; J: TRBJ2-7; CDR3: CASSLPPQGSSYEQYF; DNA: TGTGCCAGCAGTTTACCGCCACAGGGGAGCTCCTACGAGCAGTACTTC
size: few; D: NA; V: TRBV4-3; J: TRBJ2-1; CDR3: CASSRQSTGSYNEQFF; DNA: TGCGCCAGCAGCCGACAGAGTACAGGGTCCTACAATGAGCAGTTCTTC
size: NA; D: TRBD1; V: TRBV6-4; J: TRBJ1-6; CDR3: CARRDRGSYNSPLHF; DNA: TGTGCCCGAAGGGACAGGGGCTCCTATAATTCACCCCTCCACTTT
size: NA; D: NA; V: TRBV5-4; J: TRBJ2-2; CDR3: CASSLDATGSTGELFF; DNA: TGTGCCAGCAGCTTGGACGCGACTGGAAGCACCGGGGAGCTGTTTTTT
size: NA; D: TRBD2; V: TRBV4-1; J: TRBJ2-7; CDR3: CASSRPGLDLYEQYF; DNA: TGCGCCAGCAGCCGCCCGGGACTAGACCTATACGAGCAGTACTTC
size: NA; D: TRBD1; V: TRBV19; J: TRBJ1-1; CDR3: CATYRGREAFF; DNA: TGTGCCACCTACAGGGGGCGAGAAGCTTTCTTT
size: NA; D: TRBD2; V: TRBV6-1; J: TRBJ2-2; CDR3: CASSPSGETGELFF; DNA: TGTGCCAGCAGTCCTAGCGGGGAGACCGGGGAGCTGTTTTTT
size: NA; D: NA; V: TRBV25-1; J: TRBJ2-7; CDR3: CASSDGQPSSYEQYF; DNA: TGTGCCAGCAGTGATGGACAGCCTAGCTCCTACGAGCAGTACTTC
size: NA; D: TRBD2; V: TRBV27; J: TRBJ2-3; CDR3: CASSSTSYPSGRYTDTQYF; DNA: TGTGCCAGCAGTTCTACTTCTTACCCTAGCGGGAGGTACACAGATACGCAGTATTTT
size: NA; D: NA; V: TRBV7-9; J: TRBJ1-1; CDR3: CASSRYGQIGSNTEAFF; DNA: TGTGCCAGCAGCCGCTACGGACAGATCGGATCGAACACTGAAGCTTTCTTT
size: NA; D: TRBD1; V: TRBV7-2; J: TRBJ2-4; CDR3: CASSLTGEDIQYF; DNA: TGTGCCAGCAGCTTGACAGGGGAGGACATTCAGTACTTC
size: once; D: NA; V: TRBV6-1; J: TRBJ2-7; CDR3: CASSESGTGPFDEQYF; DNA: TGTGCCAGCAGTGAAAGCGGGACAGGCCCTTTTGACGAGCAGTACTTC
size: NA; D: TRBD1; V: TRBV5-4; J: TRBJ2-1; CDR3: CASSGEGQLSYNEQFF; DNA: TGTGCCAGCAGCGGCGAGGGACAGCTCTCCTACAATGAGCAGTTCTTC
size: NA; D: TRBD2; V: TRBV11-2; J: TRBJ2-3; CDR3: CASSWLAESTDTQYF; DNA: TGTGCCAGCAGCTGGCTAGCGGAGTCCACAGATACGCAGTATTTT
size: NA; D: NA; V: TRBV5-4; J: TRBJ1-2; CDR3: CASSLEGQSGGYTF; DNA: TGTGCCAGCAGCCTGGAGGGGCAAAGTGGGGGCTACACCTTC
size: NA; D: TRBD2; V: TRBV28; J: TRBJ2-1; CDR3: CASSLLGAGGLDEQFF; DNA: TGTGCCAGCAGTTTATTGGGAGCGGGAGGGCTCGATGAGCAGTTCTTC
size: NA; D: TRBD1; V: TRBV7-6; J: TRBJ2-1; CDR3: CASSLPGQGAAEQFF; DNA: TGTGCCAGCAGCTTACCCGGACAGGGGGCGGCTGAGCAGTTCTTC
size: NA; D: NA; V: TRBV18; J: TRBJ1-4; CDR3: CASSPPSADRKHATNEKLFF; DNA: TGTGCCAGCTCACCACCTTCCGCAGACAGAAAGCACGCAACTAATGAAAAACTGTTTTTT
size: once; D: NA; V: TRBV11-2; J: TRBJ2-1; CDR3: CASSRDRYNEQFF; DNA: TGTGCCAGCAGCCGGGATCGATACAATGAGCAGTTCTTC
size: once; D: TRBD2; V: TRBV2; J: TRBJ2-1; CDR3: CASKVAGGYNEQFF; DNA: TGTGCCAGCAAGGTAGCGGGGGGGTACAATGAGCAGTTCTTC
size: NA; D: NA; V: TRBV19; J: TRBJ2-7; CDR3: CASSIGVEGGEQYF; DNA: TGTGCCAGTAGTATAGGCGTGGAGGGCGGCGAGCAGTACTTC
size: NA; D: TRBD2; V: TRBV7-9; J: TRBJ2-1; CDR3: CSSSPPGLAAYNEQFF; DNA: TGTTCCAGCAGCCCACCAGGACTAGCGGCTTACAATGAGCAGTTCTTC
size: NA; D: TRBD2; V: TRBV27; J: TRBJ2-7; CDR3: CASSLGAGVNSPYEQYF; DNA: TGTGCCAGCAGTCTGGGAGCGGGAGTAAACTCCCCCTACGAGCAGTACTTC
size: NA; D: NA; V: TRBV6-1; J: TRBJ1-2; CDR3: CASTDPQIYGYTF; DNA: TGTGCCAGCACCGATCCCCAGATCTATGGCTACACCTTC
size: NA; D: TRBD2; V: TRBV6-5; J: TRBJ2-3; CDR3: CASSYSSRGSTDTQYF; DNA: TGTGCCAGCAGTTACTCGTCGCGGGGGAGCACAGATACGCAGTATTTT
size: once; D: TRBD2; V: TRBV7-3; J: TRBJ2-1; CDR3: CASSQSGGLYNEQFF; DNA: TGTGCCAGCAGCCAAAGCGGGGGCCTTTACAATGAGCAGTTCTTC
size: NA; D: TRBD1; V: TRBV5-4; J: TRBJ1-2; CDR3: CASSPRDRGGYGYTF; DNA: TGTGCCAGCAGCCCCCGGGACAGGGGCGGCTATGGCTACACCTTC
size: NA; D: TRBD1; V: TRBV6-4; J: TRBJ1-2; CDR3: CASSPGTVGYGYTF; DNA: TGTGCCAGCAGTCCCGGGACAGTGGGTTATGGCTACACCTTC
size: NA; D: TRBD2; V: TRBV7-2; J: TRBJ2-3; CDR3: CASSLGGVGRGGTDTQYF; DNA: TGTGCCAGCAGCTTAGGGGGGGTTGGGCGGGGGGGCACAGATACGCAGTATTTT
size: NA; D: TRBD1; V: TRBV7-2; J: TRBJ2-7; CDR3: CASSQDRGPFYEQYF; DNA: TGTGCCAGCAGCCAGGACAGGGGGCCCTTCTACGAGCAGTACTTC
size: NA; D: NA; V: TRBV27; J: TRBJ2-7; CDR3: CASSRLPSSGFSYEQYF; DNA: TGTGCCAGCAGCCGCCTCCCCTCCAGCGGGTTCTCCTACGAGCAGTACTTC
size: NA; D: TRBD2; V: TRBV5-6; J: TRBJ2-1; CDR3: CASSSGTSGRRGEQFF; DNA: TGTGCCAGCAGCAGTGGGACTAGCGGGAGAAGGGGTGAGCAGTTCTTC
size: NA; D: NA; V: TRBV14; J: TRBJ1-2; CDR3: CASSQVTGSGGYTF; DNA: TGTGCCAGCAGCCAAGTCACCGGCTCAGGGGGCTACACCTTC